This passage covers 14 T cell receptor beta chains from one sample sequenced in a study of chemoradiotherapy in HPV16-positive cancers. The repertoire was sequenced with immunoSEQ multiplex PCR; TCRdb's copy has only in-frame clones and lacks some. The data hold roughly 16,000 clones, with about four fifths observed a single time. The specimen was collected from a patient who underwent chemoradiotherapy. These receptor sequences come from a human donor with HPV-associated anogenital cancer.

This clone was recorded only once. The V gene is TRBV19, the J gene TRBJ2-7, with TRBD1 identical over 9 bases. This CDR3 region has 15 residues. Trimming cost V 5 bases and J 1 base; bases outside gene matches: 6. The germline V gene encodes CDR1 LNHDA and CDR2 SQIVND (reference sequence). CDR3 sequence: CASSPGQGVSYEQYF. The CDR3 bases are TGTGCCAGTAGTCCGGGACAGGGCGTTTCCTACGAGCAGTACTTC.

The V gene is TRBV30, the J gene TRBJ2-1, with D unresolved. This CDR3 contains 13 residues. The ends were cut back, 1 base at V and 1 base at J, with 5 bases in the middle. The V gene's germline CDR1 is GTSNPN and CDR2 SVGIG (reference sequence). CDR3 amino acids: CAWSGQSYNEQFF. In DNA, the CDR3 is TGTGCCTGGAGTGGGCAATCCTACAATGAGCAGTTCTTC.

The chain carries TRBV5-4 and TRBJ2-5; D remains unclear. CDR1 is SGHNT, CDR2 YYREEE, per germline (reference sequence). V dropped 1 base and J dropped 5 bases, with 3 bases sitting between them. This CDR3 is 11 amino acids long. DNA of the CDR3: TGTGCCAGCAGCTTGAGGGAGACCCAGTACTTC. Its protein is CASSLRETQYF.

This clone was recorded a few times. The chain is built from TRBV30 and TRBJ1-6; D call uncertain. Germline CDR1 reads GTSNPN; CDR2 reads SVGIG (reference sequence). The CDR3 sequence is 13 residues long. V dropped 4 bases and J dropped 5 bases, with 9 bases sitting between them. The CDR3 DNA follows: TGTGCCTGGAACACCGGGCATAATTCACCCCTCCACTTT. It translates to CAWNTGHNSPLHF.

The gene calls are TRBV2 and TRBJ2-3; 12 nucleotides line up with TRBD2. Germline loops: CDR1 SNHLY, CDR2 FYNNEI. The V segment lost 4 bases and the J segment 5 bases; nucleotides outside the gene matches: 7. The CDR3 is 16 residues long. The DNA of the CDR3 is TGTGCCAGCAGTGCCCCACTAGCGGGGGGAGAAGATACGCAGTATTTT. This translates into CASSAPLAGGEDTQYF. The full variable domain, with the rest looked up from reference TRBV2 and TRBJ2-3, is EPEVTQTPSHQVTQMGQEVILRCVPISNHLYFYWYRQILGQKVEFLVSFYNNEISEKSEIFDDQFSVERPDGSNFTLKIRSTKLEDSAMYFCASSAPLAGGEDTQYFGPGTRLTVL.

The chain combines TRBV5-1 with TRBJ1-6; D is perhaps TRBD1 (5 bases). V lost 2 bases and J lost 10, with 16 bases in between. The CDR3 runs 15 residues. In germline, CDR1 is SGHRS, CDR2 YFSETQ. The chain's CDR3 is CASSFGGGTVSPLHF. Written as DNA, the CDR3 is TGCGCCAGCAGCTTTGGGGGGGGAACTGTCTCACCCCTCCACTTT. Variable domain in full (rest from reference TRBV5-1 and TRBJ1-6): KAGVTQTPRYLIKTRGQQVTLSCSPISGHRSVSWYQQTPGQGLQFLFEYFSETQRNKGNFPGRFSGRQFSNSRSEMNVSTLELGDSALYLCASSFGGGTVSPLHFGNGTRLTVT.

The J gene is TRBJ1-1, the V gene TRBV30, with 9 nucleotides matching TRBD1. V lost 0 bases and J lost 5; bases outside the gene matches: 1. Germline values: CDR1 GTSNPN, CDR2 SVGIG (reference sequence). This CDR3 spans 13 amino acids. CDR3 nucleotide sequence: TGTGCCTGGAGTGTCGACAGGGGGACTGAAGCTTTCTTT. Translating gives CAWSVDRGTEAFF.

This clone has just one count. The gene calls are TRBV7-8 and TRBJ2-7, with D unclear. CDR3 length: 14 amino acids. Deletions cut 1 base from V and 2 bases from J, with 9 bases between. Germline V gives CDR1 SGHVS, CDR2 FQNEAQ. CDR3 DNA sequence: TGTGCCAGCAGCTTAGGTGTAGGCGCCTACGAGCAGTACTTC. Protein: CASSLGVGAYEQYF.

This clone appeared once. The J gene is TRBJ2-3, the V gene TRBV13, with TRBD2 matching 10 bases. This CDR3 comprises 16 residues. V lost 0 bases to trimming and J lost 0 bases; unmatched junction nucleotides: 0. Germline V CDR1 and CDR2: PRHDT, FYEKMQ (reference sequence). In DNA form, the CDR3 reads TGTGCCAGCAGCTTAGGTAGCGGGGGGAGCACAGATACGCAGTATTTT. As protein: CASSLGSGGSTDTQYF.

The genes are TRBV2 and TRBJ1-5; 7 bases fit TRBD1. CDR1 is SNHLY, CDR2 FYNNEI, per germline. Trimming cost V 6 bases and J 0 bases; bases outside gene matches: 5. CDR3 length equals 15 residues. CDR3 protein: CASSPNRGSNQPQHF. CDR3 in DNA: TGTGCCAGCAGCCCTAACAGGGGTAGCAATCAGCCCCAGCATTTT. The full variable domain, completed using reference TRBV2 and TRBJ1-5, is EPEVTQTPSHQVTQMGQEVILRCVPISNHLYFYWYRQILGQKVEFLVSFYNNEISEKSEIFDDQFSVERPDGSNFTLKIRSTKLEDSAMYFCASSPNRGSNQPQHFGDGTRLSIL.

The chain has TRBV9 and TRBJ1-1; D call uncertain. Germline V gene sequence: CDR1 SGDLS, CDR2 YYNGEE. CDR3 length equals 13 residues. Between the trimmed V and J ends, which lost 5 bases and 3 bases, there was a span of 11 bases. DNA of the CDR3: TGTGCCAGCAGTCGAGGGTCGGACACTGAAGCTTTCTTT. Residues: CASSRGSDTEAFF.

This rearrangement joins TRBV30 to TRBJ2-1, with 9 nucleotides matching TRBD2. Germline CDR1 is GTSNPN and CDR2 is SVGIG (reference sequence). The V gene end was trimmed by 4 bases and the J gene end by 9 bases; junction bases not matched to a gene: 7. The CDR3 covers 13 residues. This CDR3 reads CAWNGGGAGEQFF. Written as DNA, the CDR3 is TGTGCCTGGAATGGCGGGGGGGCGGGTGAGCAGTTCTTC. Full variable domain (missing parts from reference TRBV30 and TRBJ2-1): SQTIHQWPATLVQPVGSPLSLECTVEGTSNPNLYWYRQAAGRGLQLLFYSVGIGQISSEVPQNLSASRPQDRQFILSSKKLLLSDSGFYLCAWNGGGAGEQFFGPGTRLTVL.

The CDR3 reads CASSPIGGVGKTQYF. For the CDR3, the DNA is TGTGCCAGCAGCCCCATAGGGGGGGTCGGCAAGACCCAGTACTTC. The chain has TRBV7-9 and TRBJ2-5, with D possibly TRBD2 on 7 matching bases. Trimming shortened V by 5 bases and J by 6 bases, and 19 bases separated the two germline ends. The CDR3 contains 15 residues. Per germline, CDR1 SEHNR and CDR2 FQNEAQ (reference sequence).

V usage is TRBV4-3 and J usage is TRBJ1-4; D is perhaps TRBD1 (5 bases). Germline V gene sequence: CDR1 LGHNA, CDR2 YSLEER. Trimming removed 2 bases at V and 7 bases at J, with 14 bases between. CDR3 length: 15 amino acids. The CDR3 sequence is CASSQTGSGGEKLFF. In nucleotides, the CDR3 is TGCGCCAGCAGCCAAACAGGAAGCGGGGGTGAAAAACTGTTTTTT.